The source of this T cell receptor (beta chain) is a study of T cells in Graves' hyperthyroidism and ophthalmopathy. Study-level findings and limits: Most thyroid-expanded clonotypes above 0.001 were also found in blood.

The germline V gene has CDR1 MNHEY and CDR2 SMNVEV (reference sequence). The CDR3 has 16 residues. V was pared by 7 bases and J by 3 bases, with 22 bases between. This clonotype occurred a few times. What it recognizes is unknown. Uncontrolled infection, other autoimmune disease, pregnancy or lactation disqualified patients from enrolment. Fresh peripheral blood, roughly 9.8 ml of it, supplied the PBMCs. The TCR beta CDR3 regions underwent amplification using RNA transcripts as the source. First-round RT-PCR targeting the TCR CDR3 was performed with the HTBI primer set. MiXCR, run by TCRdb on the multiplex PCR reads, gives a single entry per CDR3 protein. The sample contains approximately 410,000 distinct CDR3 sequences, around 15% of which appear only once.

The chain combines TRBV27 with TRBJ2-7, with D tentatively TRBD1 or TRBD2 (6 bases each). The specimen was blood. This clonotype originated in a woman in her late teens or twenties with Graves' hyperthyroidism. The CDR3 spells CASTLISGGRLYEQYF. CDR3 sequence (DNA): TGTGCCAGCACTCTTATCTCTGGGGGGCGCCTCTACGAGCAGTACTTC.